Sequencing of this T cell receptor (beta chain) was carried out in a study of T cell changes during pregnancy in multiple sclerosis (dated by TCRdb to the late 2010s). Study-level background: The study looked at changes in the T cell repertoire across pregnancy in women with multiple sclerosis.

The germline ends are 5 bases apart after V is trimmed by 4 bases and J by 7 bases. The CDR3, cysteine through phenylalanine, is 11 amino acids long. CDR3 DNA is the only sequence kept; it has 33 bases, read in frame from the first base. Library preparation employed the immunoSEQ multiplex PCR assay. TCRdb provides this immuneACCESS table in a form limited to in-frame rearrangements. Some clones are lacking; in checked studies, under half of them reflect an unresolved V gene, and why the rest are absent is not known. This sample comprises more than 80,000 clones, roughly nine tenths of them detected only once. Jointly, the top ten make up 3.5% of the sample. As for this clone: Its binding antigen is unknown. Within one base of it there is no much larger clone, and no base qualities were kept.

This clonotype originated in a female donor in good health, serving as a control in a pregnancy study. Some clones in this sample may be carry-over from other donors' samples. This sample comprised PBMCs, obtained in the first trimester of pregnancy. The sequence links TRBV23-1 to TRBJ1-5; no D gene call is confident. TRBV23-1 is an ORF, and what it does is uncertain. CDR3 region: CASSPGQPQHF. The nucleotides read TGCGCCAGCAGTCCAGGCCAGCCCCAGCATTTT.